These T cell receptor beta chains were read from a single sample in a study of blood T cell repertoires in COVID-19. Only in-frame clones appear in the TCRdb table, and some are missing; sequencing was by immunoSEQ multiplex PCR. Counted here are 140,000 or so clones, around four fifths occurring once; the ten biggest clones make up 4.5% to 6%. Sequencing was done on a sample of peripheral blood. These receptors were obtained from a human donor in a cohort sampled during active COVID-19. The CDR3 runs from the conserved cysteine through the conserved F or W. The D gene is left open where the match is weak. Clone size, where shown, is once, few, many, or a class for clones that have expanded.

>NA|TRBV21-1|once|TRBJ1-6
CASSKRRTGRWGGSPLHF
TGTGCCAGCAGCAAAAGACGGACAGGGAGGTGGGGGGGTTCACCCCTCCACTTT
>TRBD1|TRBV5-4|NA|TRBJ1-2
CASSSPQGEGGYTF
TGTGCCAGCAGCTCCCCCCAGGGGGAAGGGGGCTACACCTTC
>TRBD2|TRBV6-4|NA|TRBJ2-1
CASSHLAGIYNEQFF
TGTGCCAGCAGTCACCTAGCGGGGATCTACAATGAGCAGTTCTTC
>TRBD2|TRBV2|few|TRBJ2-1
CASSGSGAEQFF
TGTGCCAGCAGTGGTAGCGGGGCTGAGCAGTTCTTC
>TRBD1|TRBV11-2|NA|TRBJ2-5
CASSPRTGGGPQETQYF
TGTGCCAGCAGCCCCAGGACAGGGGGCGGTCCCCAAGAGACCCAGTACTTC
>NA|TRBV15|once|TRBJ1-1
CATSRGGGGEAFF
TGTGCCACCAGCAGAGGAGGGGGGGGTGAAGCTTTCTTT
>NA|TRBV19|NA|TRBJ1-6
CASAGINNSPLHF
TGTGCCAGCGCCGGGATAAACAATTCACCCCTCCACTTT
>NA|TRBV19|NA|TRBJ2-1
CASSIRGAGLLDEQFF
TGTGCCAGTAGTATACGGGGGGCAGGGCTTCTCGATGAGCAGTTCTTC
>NA|TRBV2|NA|TRBJ2-2
CASSELRGRAGELFF
TGTGCCAGCAGTGAGTTAAGGGGCCGGGCCGGGGAGCTGTTTTTT
>TRBD1|TRBV15|once|TRBJ1-5
CATTRDREATQHF
TGTGCCACCACTCGGGACAGGGAAGCGACCCAGCATTTT
>TRBD1|TRBV3-1/TRBV3-2|NA|TRBJ2-2
CASSPQRRDRANTGELFF
TGTGCCAGCAGCCCCCAAAGGCGGGACAGGGCGAACACCGGGGAGCTGTTTTTT
>NA|TRBV18|NA|TRBJ2-2
CASSLGQINTGELFF
TGTGCCAGCTCCCTTGGACAGATAAACACCGGGGAGCTGTTTTTT
>TRBD1|TRBV9|few|TRBJ2-5
CASSGGQAGETQYF
TGTGCCAGCAGCGGAGGACAGGCAGGAGAGACCCAGTACTTC
>TRBD1|TRBV19|NA|TRBJ2-7
CASSPGTGDYEQYF
TGTGCCAGTAGCCCCGGGACAGGTGATTACGAGCAGTACTTC
>NA|TRBV30|NA|TRBJ1-4
CAWSISGGREKLFF
TGTGCCTGGTCAATTTCGGGGGGAAGAGAAAAACTGTTTTTT
>TRBD2|TRBV28|NA|TRBJ2-7
CASSTSGGHVEQYF
TGTGCCAGCAGTACTAGCGGGGGGCACGTAGAGCAGTACTTC
>NA|TRBV5-1|few|TRBJ2-1
CASSFQGLTNEQFF
TGCGCCAGCAGCTTTCAGGGGTTAACGAATGAGCAGTTCTTC